These 21 T cell receptor beta chains were all obtained from the same sample, sequenced in a study of identifying expanded T cells in peripheral blood. Method: immunoSEQ multiplex PCR; TCRdb's copy keeps in-frame clones and lacks some. Of approximately 100,000 clones detected, around 89% appear once; the ten largest clones hold about 15%. Sequencing used blood. All receptors come from a person aged 18-70 years in good health.

V gene TRBV2 combines with J gene TRBJ2-3, with D hard to call. Trimming cost V 5 bases and J 6 bases, with 15 bases left between them. Germline values: CDR1 SNHLY, CDR2 FYNNEI. This CDR3 has 14 residues. CDR3 in amino acids: CASSPTGPWDTQYF. The CDR3 nucleotides are TGTGCCAGCAGTCCCACCGGGCCGTGGGATACGCAGTATTTT.

The chain uses TRBV5-1 and TRBJ1-4, with no clear D. The CDR3 consists of 15 residues. Per the germline V gene, CDR1 is SGHRS and CDR2 is YFSETQ. The V end was cut by 4 bases, the J end by 5 bases, with 15 bases between. The CDR3 sequence: CASSLSPPRNEKLFF. DNA of the CDR3: TGCGCCAGCAGCCTGTCTCCTCCCCGGAATGAAAAACTGTTTTTT. The complete variable domain, with remaining parts taken from reference TRBV5-1 and TRBJ1-4, reads KAGVTQTPRYLIKTRGQQVTLSCSPISGHRSVSWYQQTPGQGLQFLFEYFSETQRNKGNFPGRFSGRQFSNSRSEMNVSTLELGDSALYLCASSLSPPRNEKLFFGSGTQLSVL.

This chain uses TRBV5-1 with TRBJ2-3, with TRBD1 matching over 9 bases. V shed 9 bases and J 0 bases; nucleotides not matched to a gene: 8. Germline CDR1 SGHRS, CDR2 YFSETQ. The CDR3 has 15 amino acids. The CDR3 DNA sequence: TGCGCCACCAAGACGACAGGGGGGAGCACAGATACGCAGTATTTT. Encoded protein: CATKTTGGSTDTQYF.

The rearrangement links TRBV29-1 to TRBJ2-1; 7 nucleotides line up with TRBD2. Germline V gives CDR1 SQVTM, CDR2 ANQGSEA. The trim removed 7 bases at V and 2 bases at J, leaving 11 bases unmatched. The CDR3 runs to 15 residues. The CDR3 here is CSAGSLAAPYNEQFF. The CDR3 DNA sequence: TGCAGCGCCGGGAGCCTAGCGGCCCCCTACAATGAGCAGTTCTTC.

The rearrangement joins TRBV13 to TRBJ2-5; D possibly corresponds to TRBD2 (6 bases). Germline CDR1 is PRHDT and CDR2 is FYEKMQ (reference sequence). The CDR3 is 19 amino acids. V lost 0 bases and J lost 5, with 25 bases in between. CDR3 residues: CASSLGPLTLAGIRETQYF. CDR3 DNA sequence: TGTGCCAGCAGCTTAGGACCCCTAACTCTCGCGGGGATCAGGGAGACCCAGTACTTC.

The rearrangement uses TRBV7-2 and TRBJ2-3, with 8 bases lining up with TRBD2. This CDR3 is built from 16 residues. CDR1 is SGHTA, CDR2 FQGNSA, per germline. V gave up 5 bases and J gave up 3 bases; unmatched junction bases: 10. The DNA for the CDR3 is TGTGCCAGCAGCCCCGGTGCGGGACTAGGGACAGATACGCAGTATTTT. Translating it yields CASSPGAGLGTDTQYF. Full variable domain (missing parts from reference TRBV7-2 and TRBJ2-3): GAGVSQSPSNKVTEKGKDVELRCDPISGHTALYWYRQSLGQGLEFLIYFQGNSAPDKSGLPSDRFSAERTGGSVSTLTIQRTQQEDSAVYLCASSPGAGLGTDTQYFGPGTRLTVL.

V usage is TRBV29-1 and J usage is TRBJ2-7; 9 positions match TRBD1. The CDR3 runs 16 residues. Per germline, CDR1 SQVTM and CDR2 ANQGSEA. The junction had 12 bases not matched to a gene; V was cut back by 4 bases and J by 2 bases. CDR3 in amino acids: CSVVGQGLSAPYEQYF. The CDR3, as DNA: TGCAGCGTTGTAGGACAGGGGCTCTCCGCCCCCTACGAGCAGTACTTC.

The chain combines TRBV21-1 with TRBJ1-5. TRBV21-1 is termed a pseudogene. The CDR3 loop spans 17 amino acids. This CDR3 is CASSKRDGGRGNQPQHF. The CDR3 nucleotides read TGTGCCAGCAGCAAAAGGGACGGCGGTCGAGGCAATCAGCCCCAGCATTTT.

This clone was seen a single time. The rearrangement joins TRBV27 to TRBJ1-5; D is perhaps TRBD1 (6 bases). The V gene's germline CDR1 is MNHEY and CDR2 SMNVEV (reference sequence). CDR3 size: 15 residues. Deletions cut 2 bases from V and 6 bases from J, with 14 bases between. The DNA for the CDR3 is TGTGCCAGCAGTTTAGTGACAGGTCGGGGTCAGCCCCAGCATTTT. Its protein is CASSLVTGRGQPQHF.

CDR3 sequence: CASSLAYSNQPQHF. CDR3 nucleotide sequence: TGTGCCAGCAGTTTAGCGTATAGCAATCAGCCCCAGCATTTT. The V call is TRBV27, the J call TRBJ1-5; no reliable D call. Germline assignment: CDR1 MNHEY and CDR2 SMNVEV (reference sequence). The CDR3 contains 14 residues. The ends were cut back, 2 bases at V and 0 bases at J, with 5 bases in the middle.

This sequence joins TRBV19 and TRBJ1-1, with 7 bases lining up with TRBD1. After removal of 5 bases from V and 0 bases from J, the junction contained 12 bases not matched to a gene. The V gene's germline CDR1 is LNHDA and CDR2 SQIVND (reference sequence). The CDR3 has 17 residues. The CDR3 coding sequence is TGTGCCAGTAGTCCAGGGGGGACAGTAATAATGAACACTGAAGCTTTCTTT. This translates into CASSPGGTVIMNTEAFF.

This clone has more than one count but fewer than ten. V gene TRBV7-2 combines with J gene TRBJ1-6; a weak D match, TRBD1 (5 bases). Deletions cut 0 bases from V and 4 bases from J, with 10 bases between. This CDR3 contains 16 residues. CDR1 and CDR2 from the germline V gene are SGHTA and FQGNSA. The chain's CDR3 is CASSLAGRGYNSPLHF. The DNA of the CDR3 is TGTGCCAGCAGCTTAGCGGGACGGGGGTATAATTCACCCCTCCACTTT.

The rearrangement links TRBV7-2 to TRBJ2-3; 7 bases map to TRBD2. CDR3 length: 14 amino acids. Germline values: CDR1 SGHTA, CDR2 FQGNSA. J gave up 2 bases and V 8 bases, and 7 bases lay outside the gene matches. CDR3 sequence reads: CASGPGGTTDTQYF. The DNA for the CDR3 is TGTGCCAGCGGGCCGGGGGGTACCACAGATACGCAGTATTTT. Supplemented by reference TRBV7-2 and TRBJ2-3, the full variable domain reads GAGVSQSPSNKVTEKGKDVELRCDPISGHTALYWYRQSLGQGLEFLIYFQGNSAPDKSGLPSDRFSAERTGGSVSTLTIQRTQQEDSAVYLCASGPGGTTDTQYFGPGTRLTVL.

The rearrangement links TRBV14 to TRBJ1-1, with D perhaps matching TRBD1 (6 bases). This CDR3 has 13 residues. The germline V and J ends were trimmed by 1 base and 9 bases, with 12 bases remaining between them. Germline CDR1 reads SGHDN; CDR2 reads FVKESK. CDR3 region: CASSQVETGKAFF. CDR3 nucleotide sequence: TGTGCCAGCAGCCAAGTAGAGACAGGCAAAGCTTTCTTT.

This clone was found once. The chain is built from TRBV5-4 and TRBJ2-1; TRBD2 matches at 7 bases. Looked up from germline, CDR1 is SGHNT and CDR2 is YYREEE (reference sequence). Losses at the gene ends were 3 bases for V and 0 bases for J; bases not matched to a gene: 6. CDR3 length equals 16 residues. Here the CDR3 reads CASSSGLSSSYNEQFF. In DNA form, the CDR3 reads TGTGCCAGCAGCTCGGGACTATCGAGCTCCTACAATGAGCAGTTCTTC.

This rearrangement joins TRBV4-2 to TRBJ1-1; tentative D call: TRBD1 (5 bases). The CDR3 has 13 amino acids. Trimming pared 5 bases from V and 0 bases from J, leaving 7 bases between. The V gene's germline CDR1 is LGHNA and CDR2 YNFKEQ. The CDR3 sequence: CASSLGVNTEAFF. DNA of the CDR3: TGTGCCAGCAGCTTGGGGGTGAACACTGAAGCTTTCTTT.

The V gene is TRBV5-4, the J gene TRBJ2-5, with a possible D match to TRBD2 (7 bases). Germline loops: CDR1 SGHNT, CDR2 YYREEE (reference sequence). This CDR3 has 16 amino acids. The V and J ends lost 4 bases and 4 bases respectively, with 20 bases between them. The CDR3 DNA sequence: TGTGCCAGCAGCGGGGGGCCGGGAGGAGTGAGAGAGACCCAGTACTTC. Protein: CASSGGPGGVRETQYF.

This rearrangement joins TRBV6-5 to TRBJ2-7, with TRBD1 as a possible D gene (6 bases). Germline V gene lookup returns CDR1 MNHEY and CDR2 SVGAGI. The CDR3 totals 15 residues. Trimming shortened V by 5 bases and J by 7 bases, and 21 bases separated the two germline ends. The CDR3 is CASSPSQGPPTEQYF. Written as DNA, the CDR3 is TGTGCCAGCAGTCCCTCACAGGGACCCCCTACGGAGCAGTACTTC.

The CDR3 region has the DNA TGTGCCAGCTCAACGGGACTAACTCGCTACGAGCAGTACTTC. Amino acid sequence: CASSTGLTRYEQYF. The chain carries TRBV18 and TRBJ2-7, with TRBD2 matching 7 bases. Germline CDR1 and CDR2: KGHSH and LQKENI. The CDR3 covers 14 residues. Trimming at V came to 5 bases and at J to 3 bases, leaving 7 bases not matched to a gene.

This clone was seen more than once but under ten times. This chain uses TRBV28 with TRBJ1-5; D perhaps matches TRBD1 (6 bases). Germline values: CDR1 MDHEN, CDR2 SYDVKM. The CDR3 extends over 14 amino acids. Trimming took off 6 bases at V and 0 bases at J, with 9 bases between the two ends. The CDR3 is CASRTGHSNQPQHF. The DNA for the CDR3 is TGTGCCAGCAGGACAGGACATAGCAATCAGCCCCAGCATTTT.

This sequence joins TRBV13 and TRBJ1-2; possibly TRBD1 for D (5 bases). Germline loops: CDR1 PRHDT, CDR2 FYEKMQ (reference sequence). V was trimmed by 1 base and J by 0 bases, leaving 21 bases between them. The CDR3 runs to 19 residues. CDR3 bases: TGTGCCAGCAGCTTAGCCATACCCGGCAGGGCGCTCTCTAACTATGGCTACACCTTC. This encodes CASSLAIPGRALSNYGYTF.